This T cell receptor (beta chain) was identified in a study of beta chain features in type 1 diabetes. Turning to the study itself: Age and gender were similar between patients and healthy donors, as were cell yields. General observations from the study: The study found that naive, central memory and Treg TCRB repertoires appeared more similar in patients than in healthy donors.

The sequenced template was cDNA made from the entire isolated RNA. Repertoires were generated with immunoSEQ multiplex PCR, while TCRdb's copy carries only in-frame clones and drops some. The sample yields around 430,000 clones, 30% seen once. This clone was observed a few times. As yet, its antigen is unknown. What was sequenced was naive CD4+ T cells from blood. The receptor was isolated from a man aged 18 to 29 in good health.

The CDR3 spells CSVEDQGLAGGPYEQYF. The CDR3 bases are TGCAGCGTTGAAGATCAGGGACTAGCGGGAGGGCCATACGAGCAGTACTTC. The chain has TRBV29-1 and TRBJ2-7; 16 bases map to TRBD2. The length of the CDR3 is 17 residues. With 0 bases clipped from V and 4 bases from J, the junction kept 6 bases outside the gene matches. The V gene's germline CDR1 is SQVTM and CDR2 ANQGSEA.